A selection of T cell receptor beta chains follows, all from one sample in a study of cytotoxic CD8 clonotypes in ibrutinib-treated CLL. Only in-frame clones appear in the TCRdb table, and some are missing; sequencing was by immunoSEQ multiplex PCR. This table holds 190,000 or so clones, 72% found once. The sequenced sample was PBMCs, obtained after 24 months of ibrutinib treatment. The receptors here all came from a human donor with chronic lymphocytic leukemia. Each CDR3 is given with its conserved first and last residue. Each record gives: CDR3 length, V gene, clone size, D gene, J gene, CDR3 protein, CDR3 DNA. D genes are given only for firm matches. The listing skips clone size in some rows; elsewhere it reads once, few, many or a size class.

cdr3_length: 15; v_call: TRBV9; clone_size: few; d_call: TRBD1; j_call: TRBJ2-3; cdr3_aa: CASSLRQGILDTQYF; cdr3_nt: TGTGCCAGCAGCCTCCGACAGGGGATATTAGATACGCAGTATTTT
cdr3_length: 18; v_call: TRBV5-1; clone_size: once; d_call: TRBD1; j_call: TRBJ2-2; cdr3_aa: CASSPSRPGTDNTGELFF; cdr3_nt: TGCGCCAGCAGCCCATCCCGCCCCGGGACAGATAACACCGGGGAGCTGTTTTTT
cdr3_length: 16; v_call: TRBV19; clone_size: -; d_call: TRBD2; j_call: TRBJ2-1; cdr3_aa: CASNPSGRVSYNEQFF; cdr3_nt: TGTGCCAGTAATCCTAGCGGGAGGGTCTCCTACAATGAGCAGTTCTTC
cdr3_length: 15; v_call: TRBV30; clone_size: few; d_call: TRBD1; j_call: TRBJ1-2; cdr3_aa: CAWSVPYRGNYGYTF; cdr3_nt: TGTGCCTGGAGTGTCCCCTACAGGGGGAACTATGGCTACACCTTC
cdr3_length: 12; v_call: TRBV2; clone_size: -; d_call: -; j_call: TRBJ1-5; cdr3_aa: CASRPDNQPQHF; cdr3_nt: TGTGCCAGCAGGCCCGATAATCAGCCCCAGCATTTT
cdr3_length: 15; v_call: TRBV9; clone_size: -; d_call: -; j_call: TRBJ2-2; cdr3_aa: CASSHGGAYTGELFF; cdr3_nt: TGTGCCAGCAGCCATGGGGGAGCTTACACCGGGGAGCTGTTTTTT
cdr3_length: 17; v_call: TRBV9; clone_size: -; d_call: TRBD2; j_call: TRBJ2-7; cdr3_aa: CASSDNGRAENSYEQYF; cdr3_nt: TGTGCCAGCAGCGACAACGGGAGGGCCGAGAACTCCTACGAGCAGTACTTC
cdr3_length: 14; v_call: TRBV4-2; clone_size: -; d_call: -; j_call: TRBJ2-1; cdr3_aa: CASSQVDVHNEQFF; cdr3_nt: TGTGCCAGCAGCCAAGTCGACGTCCACAATGAGCAGTTCTTC
cdr3_length: 14; v_call: TRBV4-1; clone_size: few; d_call: -; j_call: TRBJ2-5; cdr3_aa: CASSQVQAQETQYF; cdr3_nt: TGCGCCAGCAGCCAAGTGCAGGCGCAAGAGACCCAGTACTTC
cdr3_length: 16; v_call: TRBV4-1; clone_size: -; d_call: -; j_call: TRBJ2-5; cdr3_aa: CASSQGRSQYQETQYF; cdr3_nt: TGCGCCAGCAGCCAAGGGAGATCTCAGTACCAAGAGACCCAGTACTTC
cdr3_length: 14; v_call: TRBV5-1; clone_size: -; d_call: -; j_call: TRBJ1-2; cdr3_aa: CASSLDIMSYGYTF; cdr3_nt: TGCGCCAGCAGCTTGGACATTATGTCCTATGGCTACACCTTC
cdr3_length: 18; v_call: TRBV5-1; clone_size: -; d_call: TRBD2; j_call: TRBJ2-3; cdr3_aa: CASRRLAGGAPGTDTQYF; cdr3_nt: TGCGCCAGCAGGAGACTAGCGGGAGGAGCTCCCGGTACAGATACGCAGTATTTT